This is a list of T cell receptor beta chains from one sample in a study of blood T cell repertoires in COVID-19. Clones were sequenced by immunoSEQ multiplex PCR, and TCRdb holds only the in-frame ones, with some missing. The sample yields around 22,000 clones, approximately 92% seen once. The sequencing input was peripheral blood. These receptors were obtained from a woman in her seventies with active COVID-19. The CDR3 runs from the conserved cysteine through the conserved F or W. The order of the fields is clone size, V gene, J gene, D gene, CDR3 DNA, CDR3 protein. A D gene is named only where the DNA matches it firmly. Clone size is given for some rows only: seen once, a few or many times, or a class if the clone is expanded.

-	TRBV5-4	TRBJ2-1	TRBD2	TGTGCCAGCAGCTCCGGGGGGACTAGCGGGATGGGCGGCAATGAGCAGTTCTTC	CASSSGGTSGMGGNEQFF
-	TRBV7-6	TRBJ2-2	TRBD2	TGTGCCAGCAGCTCCTTGCTGACTAGCGGGAGCCGTAGCACCGGGGAGCTGTTTTTT	CASSSLLTSGSRSTGELFF
-	TRBV12-3/TRBV12-4	TRBJ2-1	TRBD2	TGTGCCAGCAGTTTAGGTGCGGGAGTGCAGTTCTTC	CASSLGAGVQFF
-	TRBV3-1/TRBV3-2	TRBJ1-1	-	TGTGCCAGCAGCCCAGGAGGGGAGGCTTTCTTT	CASSPGGEAFF
-	TRBV5-4	TRBJ2-5	TRBD1	TGTGCCAGCAGCTTGGTGGGACAGCCGGAAGAGACCCAGTACTTC	CASSLVGQPEETQYF
-	TRBV19	TRBJ2-2	-	TGTGCCAGTAGTCCCCAGACAGGTAACACCGGGGAGCTGTTTTTT	CASSPQTGNTGELFF
-	TRBV6-6	TRBJ1-5	TRBD1	TGTGCCAGCAGTCACAAGACAGGGCCTAATAGCAATCAGCCCCAGCATTTT	CASSHKTGPNSNQPQHF
-	TRBV28	TRBJ2-7	-	TGTGCCAGCAGTTTTGAGATCAAGACCTACGAGCAGTACTTC	CASSFEIKTYEQYF
once	TRBV11-2	TRBJ2-2	-	TGTGCCAGCAGCCTAGACCGCGCCACCGGGGAGCTGTTTTTT	CASSLDRATGELFF
-	TRBV20-1	TRBJ1-1	-	TGCAGCGGCTGGGGCGACACTGAAGCTTTCTTT	CSGWGDTEAFF
-	TRBV6-5	TRBJ1-5	-	TGTGCCAGCAGGCTTAACAGGGATCGTAATCAGCCCCAGCATTTT	CASRLNRDRNQPQHF
-	TRBV6-5	TRBJ1-5	-	TGTGCCAGCATCCCGGACAGCAGCCTATGGCCCCAGCATTTT	CASIPDSSLWPQHF
-	TRBV9	TRBJ2-3	TRBD1	TGTGCCAGCAGCGCGGGACAGAGGGTGACTAACACAGATACGCAGTATTTT	CASSAGQRVTNTDTQYF
-	TRBV11-2	TRBJ1-1	-	TGTGCCAGCAGCTTTGGACCAGGGGATAGCGCCAACACTGAAGCTTTCTTT	CASSFGPGDSANTEAFF